The clone carrying this T cell receptor beta chain was detected ten times or more. Its antigen is undetermined. This sample was taken from a study of early T cells in non-severe SARS-CoV-2 infection. Across the whole study: Unsorted whole blood bulk RNA was sequenced, with unpaired chains.

Germline V gene lookup returns CDR1 SGHAT and CDR2 FQNNGV. The V and J ends lost 5 bases and 4 bases respectively, with 14 bases between them. This CDR3 spans 14 amino acids. Each single cDNA molecule received a unique molecular identifier. TCRdb used MiXCR to reprocess the 5' RACE reads, holding one entry per CDR3 protein. In the table there are under 50,000 distinct CDR3 sequences, around 5.6% of which are singletons. The study's findings and limits: Lookups in VDJdb leaned toward anti-spike CD8 responses and missed private and CD4 specificities.

The rearrangement links TRBV11-2 to TRBJ2-5, with a weak D call TRBD1 (5 bases). This clonotype was sampled from an adult who was a healthcare worker with PCR-confirmed SARS-CoV-2 infection or an uninfected control (not recorded which). Sequences were obtained from whole blood. The DNA for the CDR3 is TGTGCCAGCAGCCTAATACAGGTTACAGAGACCCAGTACTTC. This translates into CASSLIQVTETQYF.